The present TCR beta chain was sequenced within a study of shared T cell receptors in the human thymus. Generated by immunoSEQ multiplex PCR, the TCRdb table keeps only in-frame clones and is missing some. This table holds about 500,000 clones, 78% found once. Deletions cut 7 bases from V and 1 base from J, with 10 bases between. The CDR3 has 13 residues. Per germline, CDR1 ENHRY and CDR2 SYGVKD. These same data were also listed under a study on human thymus T cells. In that study: The sample donors, healthy Finnish infants, were having corrective surgery for congenital heart defects. Thymus was obtained from resections taken during corrective heart surgery. Blood and thymic repertoires both appeared biased in V and J gene usage. The related literature has documented a marked overlap of thymic repertoires among unrelated individuals.

The chain recombines TRBV10-3 with TRBJ1-1, with D possibly TRBD1 on 5 matching bases. The source material was thymocytes. The TCR comes from a boy in the first two years of life with a congenital heart defect. CDR3 in DNA: TGTGCCATCATGTCCAGGGAGAACACTGAAGCTTTCTTT. Translation gives CAIMSRENTEAFF.